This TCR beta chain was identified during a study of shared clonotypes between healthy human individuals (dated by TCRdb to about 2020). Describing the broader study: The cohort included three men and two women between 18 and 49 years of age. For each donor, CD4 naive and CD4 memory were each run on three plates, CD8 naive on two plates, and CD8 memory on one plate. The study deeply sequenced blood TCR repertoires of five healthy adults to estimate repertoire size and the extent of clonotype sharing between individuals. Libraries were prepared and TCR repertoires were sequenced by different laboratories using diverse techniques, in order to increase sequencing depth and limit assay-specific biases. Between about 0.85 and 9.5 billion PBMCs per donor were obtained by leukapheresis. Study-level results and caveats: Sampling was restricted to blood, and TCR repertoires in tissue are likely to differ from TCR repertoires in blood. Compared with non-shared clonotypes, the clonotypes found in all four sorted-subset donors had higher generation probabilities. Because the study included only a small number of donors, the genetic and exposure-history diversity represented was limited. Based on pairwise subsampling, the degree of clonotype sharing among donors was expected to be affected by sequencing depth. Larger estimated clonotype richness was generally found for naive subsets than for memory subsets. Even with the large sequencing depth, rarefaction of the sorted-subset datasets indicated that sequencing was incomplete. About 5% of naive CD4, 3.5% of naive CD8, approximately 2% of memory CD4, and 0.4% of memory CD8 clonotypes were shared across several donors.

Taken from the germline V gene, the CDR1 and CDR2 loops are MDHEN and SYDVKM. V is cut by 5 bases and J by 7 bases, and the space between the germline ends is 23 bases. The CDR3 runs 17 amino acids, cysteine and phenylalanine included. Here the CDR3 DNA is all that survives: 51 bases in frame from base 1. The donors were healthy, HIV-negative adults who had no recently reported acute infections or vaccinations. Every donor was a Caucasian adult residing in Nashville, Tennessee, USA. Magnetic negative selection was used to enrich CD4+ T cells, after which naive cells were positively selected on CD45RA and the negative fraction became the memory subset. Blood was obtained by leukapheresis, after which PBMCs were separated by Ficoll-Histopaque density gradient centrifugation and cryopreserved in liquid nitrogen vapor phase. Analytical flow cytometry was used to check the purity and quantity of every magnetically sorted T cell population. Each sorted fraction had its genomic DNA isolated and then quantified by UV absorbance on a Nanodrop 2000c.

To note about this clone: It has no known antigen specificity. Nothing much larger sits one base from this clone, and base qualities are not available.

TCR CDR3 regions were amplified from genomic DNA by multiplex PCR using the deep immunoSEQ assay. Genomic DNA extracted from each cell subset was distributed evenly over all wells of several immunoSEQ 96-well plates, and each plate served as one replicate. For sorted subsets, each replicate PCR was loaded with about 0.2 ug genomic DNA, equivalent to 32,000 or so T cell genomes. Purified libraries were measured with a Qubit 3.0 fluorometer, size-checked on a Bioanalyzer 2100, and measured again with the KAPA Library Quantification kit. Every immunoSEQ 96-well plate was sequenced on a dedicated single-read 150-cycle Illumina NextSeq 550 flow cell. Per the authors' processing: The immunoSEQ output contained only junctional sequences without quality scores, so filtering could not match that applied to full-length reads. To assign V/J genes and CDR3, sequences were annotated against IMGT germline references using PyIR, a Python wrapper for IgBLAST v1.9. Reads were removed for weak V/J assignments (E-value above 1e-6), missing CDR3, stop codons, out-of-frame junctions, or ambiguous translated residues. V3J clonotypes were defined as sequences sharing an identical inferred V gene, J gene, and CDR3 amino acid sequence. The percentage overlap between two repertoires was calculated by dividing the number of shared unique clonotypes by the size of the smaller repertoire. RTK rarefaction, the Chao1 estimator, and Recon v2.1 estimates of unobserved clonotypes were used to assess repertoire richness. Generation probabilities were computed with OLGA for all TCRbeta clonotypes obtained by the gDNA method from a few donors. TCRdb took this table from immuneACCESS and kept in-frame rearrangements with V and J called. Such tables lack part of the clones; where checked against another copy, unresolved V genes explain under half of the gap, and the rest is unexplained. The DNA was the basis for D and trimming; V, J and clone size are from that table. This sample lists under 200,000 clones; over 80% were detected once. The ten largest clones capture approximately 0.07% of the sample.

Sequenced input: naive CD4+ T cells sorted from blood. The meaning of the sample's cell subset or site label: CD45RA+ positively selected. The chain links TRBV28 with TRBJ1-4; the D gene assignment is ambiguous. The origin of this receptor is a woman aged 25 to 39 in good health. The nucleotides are TGTGCCAGCAGTCAGATAAGCTTAAGGGATTTTGGTGAAAAACTGTTTTTT. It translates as CASSQISLRDFGEKLFF.